These 5 T cell receptor beta chains were all obtained from the same sample, sequenced in a study of T cell repertoires in cytomegalovirus infection. These receptors have no known antigen. One entry per CDR3 protein results from TCRdb running MiXCR on the reads. The sample contains 700,000 to 900,000 distinct CDR3 sequences, roughly 29% of which appear only once. The sequencing used cultured CD8+ T cells from PBMCs, collected from culture after CMV antigen stimulation. Receptors originate from a human donor in good health (CMV status not recorded). Some clones in this sample may be carry-over from other donors' samples.

CDR3 DNA: TGTGCCAGCAGTTCCGGTGCAACTAATGAAAAACTGTTTTTT. Encoded protein: CASSSGATNEKLFF. V usage is TRBV7-9 and J usage is TRBJ1-4; D unclear. CDR1 is SEHNR, CDR2 FQNEAQ, per germline (reference sequence). This CDR3 has 14 amino acids. Trimming stripped 6 bases from V and 0 bases from J, with 8 bases between.

The rearrangement links TRBV9 to TRBJ1-1; D uncertain. CDR1 and CDR2 (germline): SGDLS, YYNGEE. This CDR3 is 15 amino acids long. Trimming stripped 6 bases from V and 6 bases from J, with 21 bases between. CDR3: CASTMRYREPSEAFF. CDR3 nucleotides: TGTGCCAGCACCATGAGGTATAGGGAGCCATCTGAAGCTTTCTTT.

A few counts support this clonotype. The chain recombines TRBV12-3 or TRBV12-4 with TRBJ1-2, with D unclear. This CDR3 spans 12 amino acids. The V end lost 3 bases, the J end lost 8 bases, and 10 bases lay between the germline ends. The CDR3 DNA reads TGTGCCAGCAGTTTGGGGAGTGCGGGCTACACCTTC. It yields the protein CASSLGSAGYTF.

This clonotype appeared a few times. The chain employs TRBV7-9 and TRBJ1-1; no clear D. CDR1 is SEHNR, CDR2 FQNEAQ, per germline (reference sequence). The CDR3 has 13 residues. V was pared by 6 bases and J by 1 base, with 9 bases between. The CDR3 protein is CASRGTANTEAFF. The CDR3 bases are TGTGCCAGCAGGGGTACAGCGAACACTGAAGCTTTCTTT.

This chain uses TRBV6-6 with TRBJ1-1; D gene unclear. Germline-derived CDR1 and CDR2 are MNHNY and SVGAGI (reference sequence). This CDR3 has 11 residues. Between the trimmed V and J ends, which lost 7 bases and 2 bases, there was a span of 5 bases. CDR3 sequence: CASIANTEAFF. CDR3 DNA sequence: TGTGCCAGCATCGCAAACACTGAAGCTTTCTTT.